This T cell receptor beta chain appears in the sequencing data of a study of OX40 agonist ivuxolimab in advanced cancers. The wider study: Ivuxolimab, an antibody that agonizes OX40 (CD134), was administered to the patients. Eligibility rules accepted prior anti-PD-1, anti-PD-L1 or anti-CTLA-4 therapy, and around 38% had some.

The V gene lost 0 bases and the J gene lost 3 bases, with 16 bases spanning the gap. The CDR3 runs to 17 residues. From germline, CDR1 is SGDLS and CDR2 YYNGEE. Measured with immunoSEQ multiplex PCR; TCRdb has only the in-frame clones, and not every one. This sample has about 24,000 clones, with 85% to 90% found just once. The sequencing used CD4+ or CD8+ T cells sorted from blood, collected in a trial of the OX40 agonist ivuxolimab. The chain recombines TRBV9 with TRBJ1-3, with D unclear. The source is an adult with an advanced solid tumor such as melanoma, head and neck, liver or kidney cancer. The CDR3 nucleotides read TGTGCCAGCAGCGTAGCTCGTTCCGTGGAAGGTGGAAACACCATATATTTT. Its protein is CASSVARSVEGGNTIYF.